A single sample is the source of the 12 T cell receptor beta chains below, sequenced in a study of blood T cells in healthy people across ages. A second about 6 to 12 cycle PCR used barcoded and J-beta primers. TCRdb called the 5' RACE reads again in MiXCR, with one record for every CDR3 protein. The repertoire includes some 1.5 million distinct CDR3 sequences, roughly 28% of them detected once, and 7.7% sits in the top ten. Specimen: blood. These TCRs come from a woman in her twenties or thirties in good health.

The V gene is TRBV5-1, the J gene TRBJ2-1; maybe TRBD2 (6 bases). Germline V gene lookup returns CDR1 SGHRS and CDR2 YFSETQ. This CDR3 comprises 17 residues. Trimming cost V 0 bases and J 4 bases, with 17 bases left between them. DNA of the CDR3: TGCGCCAGCAGCTTGGTGCCCATGATAGCGGCTTACAATGAGCAGTTCTTC. This gives the protein CASSLVPMIAAYNEQFF.

This sequence joins TRBV5-1 and TRBJ2-5; 10 bases agree with TRBD1. With the DNA end fitting TRBJ2-7 better, the J assignment may be wrong. The length of the CDR3 is 14 residues. Germline V gene lookup returns CDR1 SGHRS and CDR2 YFSETQ. In DNA form, the CDR3 reads TGCGCCAGCAGCTTCACGACAGGGGGCAACGAGCAGTACTTC. It translates to CASSFTTGGNEQYF.

The chain uses TRBV5-1 and TRBJ2-7; D call uncertain. The CDR3 contains 15 residues. Trimming pared 4 bases from V and 1 base from J, leaving 15 bases between. The germline V gene encodes CDR1 SGHRS and CDR2 YFSETQ. CDR3 loop: CASSQSYRASYEQYF. CDR3 sequence (DNA): TGCGCCAGCAGCCAGTCCTATCGGGCTTCCTACGAGCAGTACTTC.

This chain joins TRBV20-1 and TRBJ2-3, with D unresolved. Trimming removed 3 bases at V and 6 bases at J, with 7 bases between. CDR1 and CDR2 from the germline V gene are DFQATT and SNEGSKA (reference sequence). CDR3 length equals 11 residues. CDR3 sequence: CSASMVDTQYF. DNA of the CDR3: TGCAGTGCTAGTATGGTGGATACGCAGTATTTT.

V usage is TRBV11-2 and J usage is TRBJ2-1, with D maybe TRBD2 (5 bases). CDR1 SGHAT and CDR2 FQNNGV come from the germline V gene. The V gene lost 2 bases and the J gene lost 7 bases, with 15 bases spanning the gap. CDR3 length equals 15 residues. CDR3: CASSLNTGSGNEQFF. The CDR3 DNA is TGTGCCAGCAGCTTAAATACGGGATCCGGGAATGAGCAGTTCTTC.

This clonotype has just a few counts. V is TRBV5-1 and J is TRBJ1-4; maybe TRBD1 (6 bases). The V gene's germline CDR1 is SGHRS and CDR2 YFSETQ. The CDR3 extends over 14 amino acids. The V gene lost 4 bases and the J gene lost 8 bases, with 15 bases spanning the gap. The CDR3 region has the DNA TGCGCCAGCAGCCCGGGACACAGAGAAGAAAAACTGTTTTTT. Protein product: CASSPGHREEKLFF.

The rearrangement joins TRBV5-1 to TRBJ2-3; 9 bases map to TRBD1. This CDR3 comprises 14 residues. J gave up 1 base and V 6 bases, and 3 bases lay outside the gene matches. CDR1 is SGHRS, CDR2 YFSETQ, per germline. CDR3 residues: CASKGDRGTDTQYF. Here the CDR3 DNA reads TGCGCCAGCAAAGGGGACAGGGGCACAGATACGCAGTATTTT.

The table lists this clonotype with many counts. The chain combines TRBV5-1 with TRBJ2-7; D is uncertain. The CDR3 sequence is 11 residues long. Trimming shortened V by 1 base and J by 5 bases, and 4 bases separated the two germline ends. CDR1 and CDR2 (germline): SGHRS, YFSETQ. The CDR3, as DNA: TGCGCCAGCAGCTTGCAAAACGAGCAGTACTTC. It yields the protein CASSLQNEQYF.

This clonotype has a count of ten or more. This chain uses TRBV7-9 with TRBJ2-5; D not certain. CDR1 is SEHNR, CDR2 FQNEAQ, per germline (reference sequence). The CDR3 covers 16 residues. V lost 1 base to trimming and J lost 5 bases, with 17 bases between them. The CDR3 region has the DNA TGTGCCAGCAGCTTAGAGGATTGGGGTCAGCAGGAGACCCAGTACTTC. Its translation: CASSLEDWGQQETQYF. The full variable domain, rest sourced from reference TRBV7-9 and TRBJ2-5, is DTGVSQNPRHKITKRGQNVTFRCDPISEHNRLYWYRQTLGQGPEFLTYFQNEAQLEKSRLLSDRFSAERPKGSFSTLEIQRTEQGDSAMYLCASSLEDWGQQETQYFGPGTRLLVL.

The V gene is TRBV2, the J gene TRBJ2-1, with D perhaps given as TRBD1 or TRBD2 (5 bases each). The CDR3 extends over 16 amino acids. Trimming removed 6 bases at V and 6 bases at J, with 21 bases between. In germline, CDR1 is SNHLY, CDR2 FYNNEI. The CDR3 DNA follows: TGTGCCAGCAGGGGGGTAGCGTCGTTAGTCGGCAATGAGCAGTTCTTC. Amino acid sequence: CASRGVASLVGNEQFF.

This clonotype was seen a handful of times. The rearrangement joins TRBV27 to TRBJ1-2, with D uncertain. Trimming stripped 6 bases from V and 4 bases from J, with 30 bases between. CDR3 length: 19 residues. Germline CDR1 MNHEY, CDR2 SMNVEV (reference sequence). The CDR3 nucleotides are TGTGCCAGCAGACCAGAAACCCGTTATCGGTTAGGGAGCGGCTATGGCTACACCTTC. This encodes CASRPETRYRLGSGYGYTF.

The chain combines TRBV5-1 with TRBJ2-1; 7 bases are a match to TRBD2. Germline V gives CDR1 SGHRS, CDR2 YFSETQ. V lost 3 bases to trimming and J lost 8 bases; unmatched junction nucleotides: 8. There are 14 residues in the CDR3. CDR3 region: CASSWGGVGDEQFF. As DNA, the CDR3 is TGCGCCAGCAGCTGGGGAGGGGTTGGAGATGAGCAGTTCTTC. Full variable domain (missing parts from reference TRBV5-1 and TRBJ2-1): KAGVTQTPRYLIKTRGQQVTLSCSPISGHRSVSWYQQTPGQGLQFLFEYFSETQRNKGNFPGRFSGRQFSNSRSEMNVSTLELGDSALYLCASSWGGVGDEQFFGPGTRLTVL.